Below, 5 T cell receptor beta chains from the same sample are listed, as sequenced in a study of T-cell reconstitution after alpha-beta-depleted transplantation in children. A TCRbeta library incorporating unique molecular identifiers was prepared. In TCRdb, the PCR reads were re-called with MiXCR into one record per CDR3 protein. The sample records roughly 500,000 distinct CDR3 sequences, approximately 32% being singletons. The sequencing used PBMCs from the stem cell graft donor, collected from the stem cell graft. All receptors come from a human donor who donated a stem cell graft to a child with aplastic anemia.

This clonotype has only a few counts. The V and J genes are TRBV20-1 and TRBJ2-2; D might be TRBD2 (6 bases). There are 15 residues in the CDR3. Germline CDR1 reads DFQATT; CDR2 reads SNEGSKA (reference sequence). Trimming stripped 2 bases from V and 0 bases from J, with 10 bases between. In DNA, the CDR3 is TGCAGTGCTAGACAGCGGGCCACGAACACCGGGGAGCTGTTTTTT. It translates to CSARQRATNTGELFF.

In this sample, this clonotype turned up a few times. The V call is TRBV5-1, the J call TRBJ2-1; D is undetermined. The germline V and J ends were trimmed by 0 bases and 3 bases, with 10 bases remaining between them. CDR1 is SGHRS and CDR2 is YFSETQ in the germline V gene. The CDR3 has 15 amino acids. The CDR3 DNA reads TGCGCCAGCAGCTTGGGGCAGACAAACTACAATGAGCAGTTCTTC. Its translation: CASSLGQTNYNEQFF.

The chain combines TRBV5-4 with TRBJ1-2; the match to TRBD1 covers 7 bases. V lost 2 bases to trimming and J lost 0 bases; unmatched junction nucleotides: 4. This CDR3 region has 15 residues. CDR1 SGHNT and CDR2 YYREEE come from the germline V gene (reference sequence). The CDR3 loop reads CASSFQGDTNYGYTF. The CDR3 DNA follows: TGTGCCAGCAGCTTTCAGGGGGACACTAACTATGGCTACACCTTC.

In this sample, this clonotype turned up a few times. The chain employs TRBV28 and TRBJ2-1; 9 nucleotides match TRBD2. After removal of 7 bases from V and 8 bases from J, the junction contained 12 bases not matched to a gene. The CDR3 length is 15 residues. The germline V gene has CDR1 MDHEN and CDR2 SYDVKM. The CDR3 is CASTLSGRRGDEQFF. The CDR3, as DNA: TGTGCCAGCACTCTTAGCGGGAGAAGGGGCGATGAGCAGTTCTTC.

This chain connects TRBV5-7 to TRBJ2-2, with a tentative D call TRBD1 (5 bases). TRBV5-7 is marked as an open reading frame, function uncertain. The CDR3 extends over 16 amino acids. V gave up 6 bases and J gave up 0 bases, with 15 bases separating them. The CDR3 DNA follows: TGTGCCAGCACCCCCAGGGAACAGCCGAACACCGGGGAGCTGTTTTTT. Amino acid sequence: CASTPREQPNTGELFF.